The present T cell receptor (beta chain) was sequenced within a study of T cells in Graves' hyperthyroidism and ophthalmopathy. The investigators amplified TCR beta CDR3 regions from RNA transcripts. During a first-round RT-PCR of the TCR CDR3, the HTBI primer set was used. TCRdb called the multiplex PCR reads again in MiXCR, with one record for every CDR3 protein. The sample consists of about 210,000 distinct CDR3 sequences, around 17% of them appearing once. The CDR3 length is 16 residues. CDR1 is SGHDT, CDR2 YYEEEE, per germline. The germline V and J ends were trimmed by 2 bases and 2 bases, with 15 bases remaining between them. This clonotype was seen many times.

The receptor's source is a man aged 40-49 years with Graves' hyperthyroidism. The material sequenced was blood. The chain employs TRBV5-6 and TRBJ2-3; TRBD1 is a possible D gene (5 bases). The CDR3 coding sequence is TGTGCCAGCAGCTTTTGGGGCAGGACATACACAGATACGCAGTATTTT. Translated: CASSFWGRTYTDTQYF.